The present T cell receptor (beta chain) was sequenced within a study of CD8+ T cells in alopecia areata. General study points: Normal scalp showed lower clonality than lesional scalp, especially alopecia totalis/universalis.

The study team obtained lesional scalp punch biopsies and peripheral blood from alopecia areata patients. Investigators isolated RNA and reverse transcribed it into cDNA to act as the sequencing template. The data were produced by immunoSEQ multiplex PCR, yet TCRdb's version contains in-frame clones alone and is incomplete. The repertoire holds around 250,000 clones, with under 70% as singletons. Remarks on this clone: The target antigen is unknown.

The sequence was obtained from a human donor with alopecia areata. Sequencing used CD4+ T cells sorted from blood, obtained at week 0.

This chain's CDR3 is CASSYSGGQGQETQYF. CDR3 coding DNA: TGTGCCAGCAGTTACTCGGGTGGACAGGGCCAAGAGACCCAGTACTTC. The V gene is TRBV6-5, the J gene TRBJ2-5; 8 bases are a match to TRBD1. CDR1 and CDR2 (germline): MNHEY, SVGAGI. This CDR3 spans 16 amino acids. The V and J ends lost 0 bases and 1 base, in that order; junction bases with no gene match: 4.